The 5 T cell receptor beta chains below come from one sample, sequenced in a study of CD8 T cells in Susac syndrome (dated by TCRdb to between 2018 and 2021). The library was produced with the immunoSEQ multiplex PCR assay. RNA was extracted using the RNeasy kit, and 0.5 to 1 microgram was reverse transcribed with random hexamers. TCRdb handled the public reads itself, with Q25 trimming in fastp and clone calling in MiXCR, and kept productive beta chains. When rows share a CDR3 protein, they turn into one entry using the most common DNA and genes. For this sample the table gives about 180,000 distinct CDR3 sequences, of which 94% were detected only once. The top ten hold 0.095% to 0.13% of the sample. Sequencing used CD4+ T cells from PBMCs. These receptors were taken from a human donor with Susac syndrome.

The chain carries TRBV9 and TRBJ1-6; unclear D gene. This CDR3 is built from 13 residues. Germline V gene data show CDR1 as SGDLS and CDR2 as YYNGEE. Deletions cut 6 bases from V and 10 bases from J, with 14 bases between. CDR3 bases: TGTGCCAGCAATCAAGGAAAGGGATCACCCCTCCACTTT. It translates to CASNQGKGSPLHF. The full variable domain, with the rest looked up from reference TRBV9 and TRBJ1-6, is DSGVTQTPKHLITATGQRVTLRCSPRSGDLSVYWYQQSLDQGLQFLIQYYNGEERAKGNILERFSAQQFPDLHSELNLSSLELGDSALYFCASNQGKGSPLHFGNGTRLTVT.

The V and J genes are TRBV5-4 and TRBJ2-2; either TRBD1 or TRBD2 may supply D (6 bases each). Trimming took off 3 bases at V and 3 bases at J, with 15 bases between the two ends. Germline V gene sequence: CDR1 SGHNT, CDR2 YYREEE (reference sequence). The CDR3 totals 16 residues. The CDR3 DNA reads TGTGCCAGCAGCTCTCGGGGTCGGGGGCACACCGGGGAGCTGTTTTTT. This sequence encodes CASSSRGRGHTGELFF. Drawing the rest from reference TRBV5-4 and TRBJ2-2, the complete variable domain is ETGVTQSPTHLIKTRGQQVTLRCSSQSGHNTVSWYQQALGQGPQFIFQYYREEENGRGNFPPRFSGLQFPNYSSELNVNALELDDSALYLCASSSRGRGHTGELFFGEGSRLTVL.

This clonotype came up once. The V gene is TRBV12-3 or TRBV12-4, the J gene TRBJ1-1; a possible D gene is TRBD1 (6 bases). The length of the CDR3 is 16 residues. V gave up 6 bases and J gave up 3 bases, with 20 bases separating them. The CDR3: CASRPRGPLSDTEAFF. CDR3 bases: TGTGCCAGCAGACCTCGGGGGCCACTTTCAGACACTGAAGCTTTCTTT.

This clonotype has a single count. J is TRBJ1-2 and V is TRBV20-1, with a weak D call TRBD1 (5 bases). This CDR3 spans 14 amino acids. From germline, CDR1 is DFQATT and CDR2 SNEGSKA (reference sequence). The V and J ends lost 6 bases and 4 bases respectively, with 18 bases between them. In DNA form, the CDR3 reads TGCAGTGCGGACCGGGACGGGGGTGGCTATGGCTACACCTTC. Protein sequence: CSADRDGGGYGYTF.

CDR3 DNA: TGTGCCAGCACGGACAGGGGTTCCTACGAGCAGTACTTC. This gives the protein CASTDRGSYEQYF. The chain carries TRBV25-1 and TRBJ2-7; 9 nucleotides agree with TRBD1. The CDR3 has 13 amino acids. Germline CDR1 and CDR2: MGHDK and SYGVNS. The V and J ends lost 7 bases and 1 base, in that order; junction bases with no gene match: 2.